The present T cell receptor beta chain was sequenced within a study of blood T cell repertoires in COVID-19. At the level of the study: Sites across the United States, Italy and Spain contributed samples from acute and convalescent COVID-19.

Clones were read by immunoSEQ multiplex PCR, and TCRdb kept only the in-frame ones, dropping some. The table shows 88,000 or so clones, with 75% to 90% occurring only once. The sequence was obtained from a human donor in a cohort sampled during active COVID-19. Sample: peripheral blood.

The CDR3 bases are TGTGCCAGCAGTAGGGGGAACGGGGAGACCCAGTACTTC. Translating gives CASSRGNGETQYF. This rearrangement joins TRBV28 to TRBJ2-5; a possible D gene is TRBD1 (6 bases). The ends were cut back, 5 bases at V and 5 bases at J, with 12 bases in the middle. CDR1 MDHEN and CDR2 SYDVKM come from the germline V gene. The length of the CDR3 is 13 residues.